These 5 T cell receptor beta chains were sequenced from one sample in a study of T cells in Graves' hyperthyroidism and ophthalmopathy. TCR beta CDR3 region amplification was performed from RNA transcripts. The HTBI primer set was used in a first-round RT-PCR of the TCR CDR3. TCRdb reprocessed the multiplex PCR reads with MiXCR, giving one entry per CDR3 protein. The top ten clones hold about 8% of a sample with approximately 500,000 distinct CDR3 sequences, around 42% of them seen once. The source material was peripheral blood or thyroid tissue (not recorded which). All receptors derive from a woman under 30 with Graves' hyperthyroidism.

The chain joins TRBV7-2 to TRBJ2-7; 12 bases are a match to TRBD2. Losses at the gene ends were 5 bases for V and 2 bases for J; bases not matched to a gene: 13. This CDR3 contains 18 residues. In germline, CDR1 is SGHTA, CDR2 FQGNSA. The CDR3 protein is CASSHAGGLAGGPYEQYF. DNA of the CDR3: TGTGCCAGCAGCCATGCGGGAGGGCTAGCGGGAGGGCCCTACGAGCAGTACTTC. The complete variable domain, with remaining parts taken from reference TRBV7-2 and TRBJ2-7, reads GAGVSQSPSNKVTEKGKDVELRCDPISGHTALYWYRQSLGQGLEFLIYFQGNSAPDKSGLPSDRFSAERTGGSVSTLTIQRTQQEDSAVYLCASSHAGGLAGGPYEQYFGPGTRLTVT.

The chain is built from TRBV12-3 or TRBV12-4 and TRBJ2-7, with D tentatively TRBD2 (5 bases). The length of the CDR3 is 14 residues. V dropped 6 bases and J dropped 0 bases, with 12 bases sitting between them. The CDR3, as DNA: TGTGCCAGCAGAACCTGGGGAGTCTCCTACGAGCAGTACTTC. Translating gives CASRTWGVSYEQYF.

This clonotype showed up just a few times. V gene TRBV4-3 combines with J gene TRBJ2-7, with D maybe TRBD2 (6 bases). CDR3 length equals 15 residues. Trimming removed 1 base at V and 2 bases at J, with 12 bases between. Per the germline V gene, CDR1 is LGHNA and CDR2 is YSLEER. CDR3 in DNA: TGCGCCAGCAGCCAAGTTCTAGCGTACCCCTACGAGCAGTACTTC. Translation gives CASSQVLAYPYEQYF.

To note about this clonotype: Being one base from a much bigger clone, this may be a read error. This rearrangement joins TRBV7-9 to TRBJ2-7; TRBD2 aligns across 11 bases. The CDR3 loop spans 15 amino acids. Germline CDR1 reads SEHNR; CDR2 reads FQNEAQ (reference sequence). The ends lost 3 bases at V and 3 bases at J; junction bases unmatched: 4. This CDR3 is CASSFGTSGVYEQYF. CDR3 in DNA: TGTGCCAGCAGCTTCGGGACTAGCGGTGTCTACGAGCAGTACTTC.

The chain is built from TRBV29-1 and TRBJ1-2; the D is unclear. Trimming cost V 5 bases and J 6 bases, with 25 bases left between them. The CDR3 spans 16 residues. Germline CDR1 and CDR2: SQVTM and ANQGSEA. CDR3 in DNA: TGCAGCGTTTTAGGCCTCTCCTACGAGCAGTACCATGGCTACACCTTC. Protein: CSVLGLSYEQYHGYTF.